This T cell receptor (beta chain) was identified during a study of blood T cell repertoires in COVID-19. At the level of the study: The study drew acute and convalescent COVID-19 samples from the United States, Italy and Spain. Sources were T cells, B-cell-depleted T cells, or PBMCs; the material itself was cDNA or gDNA.

Original processing notes: Using reference gene primer amplification, nucleated cell counts were estimated. Assay used: immunoSEQ multiplex PCR; TCRdb lists only in-frame clones, some missing. The V and J calls and the clone size are those of that table, but D and trimming were determined from the DNA. The sample records under 60,000 clones, roughly nine tenths being singletons. The CDR3 runs to 14 residues. Germline V gene lookup returns CDR1 SGHTA and CDR2 FQGNSA. Trimming left V 2 bases short and J 4 bases short, with 9 bases between. The sequenced sample consisted of peripheral blood. This TCR was sampled from a man between 60 and 75 years old with acute or convalescent COVID-19. This chain links TRBV7-2 with TRBJ2-1; D not certain. The CDR3 DNA is TGTGCCAGCAGCTTAATCGCCAGTTACAATGAGCAGTTCTTC. This codes for CASSLIASYNEQFF. Variable domain in full (rest from reference TRBV7-2 and TRBJ2-1): GAGVSQSPSNKVTEKGKDVELRCDPISGHTALYWYRQSLGQGLEFLIYFQGNSAPDKSGLPSDRFSAERTGGSVSTLTIQRTQQEDSAVYLCASSLIASYNEQFFGPGTRLTVL.